This section outlines one TCR beta chain sequence together with its context. Its antigen remains undetermined. The input lacks base qualities; no much larger clone sits a single base away. These data belong to a study of beta chain features in type 1 diabetes listed by TCRdb under 2018. With regard to the full study: Patients and healthy donors did not differ in mean age, gender distribution, total cell number or subset yield. Whereas all 30 or so donors provided naive and central memory subsets, regulatory and stem cell-like memory subsets were isolated from just 8 patients and about 8 healthy donors. In the study, TCRB repertoires of sorted circulating CD4+ T cell subsets from recently diagnosed type 1 diabetes patients were compared with those of matched healthy donors. Across all samples, almost 110 million sorted cells were examined, and cell number per subset correlated strongly with RNA yield. The study at large found these results: Because the HLA sub-analyses included only small numbers of individuals, any influence of HLA type on TCRB rearrangement was left unresolved. Type 1 diabetes patients showed a moderate but significant shortening of TCRB CDR3 length in all four CD4+ subsets. PCR might favor shorter templates, but patient and control samples were amplified and corrected together, so any skew would affect both groups equally. Fewer insertions and more nucleotide deletions at VDJ recombination sites were observed in patients with type 1 diabetes, implying thymic rearrangement abnormalities. The naive, central memory and regulatory TCRB repertoires appeared to resemble one another more closely among patients than among healthy donors. Sequencing cDNA rather than genomic DNA could over-represent highly expressing activated cells, although activation and CD3 levels did not differ between groups.

All of the isolated RNA was reverse transcribed with the High Capacity cDNA Reverse Transcription Kit, so expressed TCRB transcripts were sequenced. Deep immunoSEQ sequencing was applied to naive, central memory and regulatory T cell samples, giving an average of around 3.4 million total reads per sample. Sorted cells were lysed in RLT buffer and RNA was extracted with DNase-treated RNeasy Micro or Mini kits, depending on cell number. To prevent cross-contamination, every cell subset was processed on its own, while patient and healthy donor samples were processed together. The immunoSEQ multiplex PCR was used to amplify TCRB sequences from cDNA, yielding 87-bp fragments that span the CDR3 region. Amplicons were sequenced on the Illumina HiSeq platform. The authors' analysis ran thus. PCR bias was computationally corrected using synthetic template baselines, reads within Hamming distance 2 were collapsed, and singletons that could not be merged were discarded. By aligning reads against IMGT, V, D and J genes, CDR3 length, and insertions or deletions at six rearrangement sites were assigned. Within each subset, clonotype counts were normalized to sorted cell number, after which true diversity and Gini coefficients were computed with the tcR R package. The overlap coefficient, calculated on TCRB nucleotide sequences, was used to quantify repertoire sharing. The clones in this table, taken by TCRdb from immuneACCESS, are in-frame only. Not every clone is retained; where verified, under half of the shortfall comes from an unresolved V gene, and the cause of the rest is unknown. Clone size and V and J calls were adopted from that table, with D and trimming inferred from the DNA. The sample includes 200,000 to 250,000 clones, with approximately 10% observed a single time. The ten biggest clones cover over 1% of the sample.

Per the germline V gene (reference sequence), LNHNV is the CDR1 and YYDKDF is the CDR2. From cysteine to phenylalanine, the CDR3 is 15 amino acids long. The kept DNA is CDR3 alone, 45 bases in frame from the first base. Relative to germline, V is missing 2 bases and J is missing 9 bases, with 7 bases of the junction outside any gene match. From each donor, a single peripheral blood sample of about 116 mL on average was drawn into heparinised tubes. Using a panel that included CD45RO, CCR7, CD25, CD127, CD95 and CD27, naive, central memory, regulatory and stem cell-like memory CD4+ T cells were sorted on a BD FACSAria II. All sorted populations exceeded 95% purity. Right away, PBMCs were isolated by Lymphoprep density gradient centrifugation and were stained directly, with no culture step. To minimize batch effects, samples were stained and sorted in pairs, one healthy donor with one patient per experiment.

This sequence was found in a man aged 18 to 29 in good health. The sequencing input was central memory CD4+ T cells from blood. This receptor chain uses TRBV15 and TRBJ2-1, with 10 bases matching TRBD1. The nucleotides are TGTGCCACCAGCAGAAGGGGACAGGGGAGACTTGAGCAGTTCTTC. It is translated as CATSRRGQGRLEQFF.